Following are 20 T cell receptor beta chains from one sample sequenced in a study of T cells in Graves' hyperthyroidism and ophthalmopathy (dated by TCRdb to between 2018 and 2021). The library came from multiplex PCR. TCRdb lists the instrument as Illumina HiSeq 2000. TCR beta CDR3 regions were amplified from RNA transcripts. The TCR CDR3 was subjected to a first round of RT-PCR using the HTBI primer set and the Qiagen OneStep RT-PCR kit. The public reads were quality trimmed at Q25 with fastp and then assembled into clones with MiXCR by TCRdb, keeping productive beta chains. All rows with the same CDR3 protein become a single entry with the most common DNA and genes. The sample table records 530,000 or so distinct CDR3 sequences; approximately 44% of these occur just once. 7.5% to 8.5% of the sample comes from the top ten. Sequenced sample: peripheral blood or thyroid tissue (not recorded which). Every receptor here comes from a woman aged 18-30 years with Graves' hyperthyroidism.

This clonotype occurred a few times. The chain joins TRBV30 to TRBJ1-2, with 7 bases fitting TRBD1. This CDR3 has 16 amino acids. Germline CDR1 is GTSNPN and CDR2 is SVGIG (reference sequence). The J segment lost 8 bases and the V segment lost 5 bases, leaving 20 bases of the junction unmatched. The CDR3 sequence: CAWRATGTKAPIGYTF. The CDR3 DNA reads as TGTGCCTGGCGGGCGACAGGGACGAAGGCCCCTATAGGCTACACCTTC.

This clonotype was seen only once. This sequence joins TRBV2 and TRBJ2-5, with D unresolved. The CDR3 sequence is 15 residues long. The ends were cut back, 4 bases at V and 5 bases at J, with 17 bases in the middle. Germline lookup yields CDR1 SNHLY and CDR2 FYNNEI. The CDR3 DNA is TGTGCCAGCAGTGGACAAGGGCTTGGGCGCGAGACCCAGTACTTC. Translated, it gives CASSGQGLGRETQYF.

This clonotype was observed many times. This chain links TRBV9 with TRBJ2-7; 8 nucleotides align to TRBD1. Germline V gives CDR1 SGDLS, CDR2 YYNGEE. J gave up 10 bases and V 4 bases, and 7 bases lay outside the gene matches. The CDR3 is 12 residues long. CDR3 DNA sequence: TGTGCCAGCAGCCGGGGAGACAGGGGTCAGTACTTC. Protein sequence: CASSRGDRGQYF.

There are a few counts of this clonotype. V and J are TRBV6-5 and TRBJ2-7; no firm D call. V gave up 0 bases and J gave up 8 bases, with 14 bases separating them. Germline V gene data show CDR1 as MNHEY and CDR2 as SVGAGI. This CDR3 spans 14 amino acids. CDR3 sequence: CASSYSTALLQQYF. The CDR3 region has the DNA TGTGCCAGCAGTTACTCGACGGCCCTCCTGCAGCAGTACTTC.

The J gene is TRBJ1-1, the V gene TRBV30; TRBD1 agrees at 9 bases. Germline CDR1 GTSNPN, CDR2 SVGIG (reference sequence). There are 15 residues in the CDR3. Trimming at V came to 0 bases and at J to 5 bases, leaving 7 bases not matched to a gene. CDR3 sequence: CAWSVHTGGRTEAFF. DNA of the CDR3: TGTGCCTGGAGTGTACATACAGGGGGCAGAACTGAAGCTTTCTTT. The whole variable domain, remainder taken from reference TRBV30 and TRBJ1-1, is SQTIHQWPATLVQPVGSPLSLECTVEGTSNPNLYWYRQAAGRGLQLLFYSVGIGQISSEVPQNLSASRPQDRQFILSSKKLLLSDSGFYLCAWSVHTGGRTEAFFGQGTRLTVV.

The rearrangement joins TRBV24-1 to TRBJ1-5; 9 bases fit TRBD1. The CDR3 consists of 15 residues. Germline CDR1 and CDR2: KGHDR and SFDVKD. J gave up 6 bases and V 9 bases, and 11 bases lay outside the gene matches. DNA for the CDR3: TGTGCCACCCCTCCTAGGACAGGGGTCGGTCAGCCCCAGCATTTT. Residues: CATPPRTGVGQPQHF.

The genes are TRBV5-1 and TRBJ2-2; 7 nucleotides match TRBD2. Trimming cost V 2 bases and J 7 bases; bases outside gene matches: 8. The CDR3 loop spans 15 amino acids. CDR1 and CDR2 from the germline V gene are SGHRS and YFSETQ. CDR3 sequence reads: CASSFAGAASGELFF. For the CDR3, the DNA is TGCGCCAGCAGCTTTGCGGGAGCGGCGAGCGGGGAGCTGTTTTTT. Using reference TRBV5-1 and TRBJ2-2 for the parts outside the CDR3, the full variable domain is KAGVTQTPRYLIKTRGQQVTLSCSPISGHRSVSWYQQTPGQGLQFLFEYFSETQRNKGNFPGRFSGRQFSNSRSEMNVSTLELGDSALYLCASSFAGAASGELFFGEGSRLTVL.

The rearrangement uses TRBV9 and TRBJ1-6, with D possibly TRBD1 on 5 matching bases. The germline V gene has CDR1 SGDLS and CDR2 YYNGEE. The CDR3 has 16 amino acids. V dropped 1 base and J dropped 5 bases, with 13 bases sitting between them. The CDR3 region is CASSVREGSDNSPLHF. The DNA of the CDR3 is TGTGCCAGCAGCGTAAGGGAGGGGTCAGATAATTCACCCCTCCACTTT.

There are a few counts of this clonotype. Just one base apart from a much larger clone, this may be a read error. The chain combines TRBV20-1 with TRBJ2-7; TRBD1 agrees at 9 bases. The CDR3 consists of 14 residues. Germline lookup yields CDR1 DFQATT and CDR2 SNEGSKA (reference sequence). This chain's CDR3 is CSARDGQGLYEQCF. In DNA, the CDR3 is TGCAGTGCTAGAGACGGACAGGGGCTTTACGAGCAGTGCTTC.

The V gene is TRBV29-1, the J gene TRBJ2-7; 16 nucleotides line up with TRBD2. The end of the DNA is better explained by TRBJ2-1, so the J call may be wrong. This CDR3 contains 16 residues. From germline, CDR1 is SQVTM and CDR2 ANQGSEA. The CDR3 sequence: CSVGTSGRALDNEQFF. Written as DNA, the CDR3 is TGCAGCGTCGGGACTAGCGGGAGGGCCTTGGACAATGAGCAGTTCTTC.

This chain links TRBV18 with TRBJ1-2; D is unresolved. CDR3 length: 12 residues. Deletions cut 2 bases from V and 8 bases from J, with 9 bases between. The germline gives CDR1 KGHSH, CDR2 LQKENI. Written as DNA, the CDR3 is TGTGCCAGCTCACCAGGTTTGGACGGCTACACCTTC. This sequence encodes CASSPGLDGYTF.

V and J are TRBV6-1 and TRBJ2-6; 9 bases align to TRBD1. From germline, CDR1 is MNHNS and CDR2 SASEGT. The J segment lost 0 bases and the V segment lost 7 bases, leaving 7 bases of the junction unmatched. The CDR3 consists of 17 residues. CDR3 in amino acids: CASTTGTGLSGANVLTF. CDR3 in DNA: TGTGCCAGCACCACCGGGACAGGGCTCTCTGGGGCCAACGTCCTGACTTTC.

The sample holds many counts of this clonotype. The chain couples TRBV7-8 to TRBJ2-7, with TRBD2 identical over 7 bases. The germline CDR1 and CDR2 sequences are SGHVS and FQNEAQ. This CDR3 is 15 amino acids long. Unmatched junction bases numbered 12, after V lost 5 bases and J lost 5 bases. The CDR3 bases are TGTGCCAGCAGCCCCGCCCGGACTAGTCAGCACGAGCAGTACTTC. Its protein product is CASSPARTSQHEQYF.

This clonotype was seen repeatedly, ten times or more. The gene calls are TRBV7-9 and TRBJ2-7; 8 bases align to TRBD2. Unmatched junction bases numbered 8, after V lost 3 bases and J lost 4 bases. The CDR3 consists of 15 residues. Germline CDR1 SEHNR, CDR2 FQNEAQ (reference sequence). For the CDR3, the DNA is TGTGCCAGCAGCTTTTCGGGACTAGAATATTACGAGCAGTACTTC. It yields the protein CASSFSGLEYYEQYF.

The V call is TRBV20-1, the J call TRBJ2-5, with 14 nucleotides matching TRBD2. The CDR3 loop spans 14 amino acids. Germline loops: CDR1 DFQATT, CDR2 SNEGSKA (reference sequence). V gave up 6 bases and J gave up 3 bases; unmatched junction bases: 3. The CDR3 loop is CSAPGLAGEETQYF. CDR3 bases: TGCAGTGCACCGGGACTAGCGGGAGAAGAGACCCAGTACTTC.

The chain combines TRBV14 with TRBJ1-5, with a tentative D call TRBD1 (6 bases). Germline loops: CDR1 SGHDN, CDR2 FVKESK. V was shortened by 4 bases and J by 5 bases, with 27 bases between the two germline ends. This CDR3 is 19 amino acids long. Written as DNA, the CDR3 is TGTGCCAGCAGCCGTCTAACGGGGAGGTGGACCGGGGGCTATCAGCCCCAGCATTTT. Translation: CASSRLTGRWTGGYQPQHF.

The rearrangement uses TRBV20-1 and TRBJ2-5; the D gene is possibly TRBD2 (6 bases). The DNA end lines up better with TRBJ2-1; the J call may be wrong. The germline gives CDR1 DFQATT, CDR2 SNEGSKA (reference sequence). CDR3 length: 14 residues. For the CDR3, the DNA is TGCAGTGCTAGTTTGGCGGGATGGGGCGATGAGCAGTTCTTC. It codes for CSASLAGWGDEQFF.

This clonotype has ten or more counts. The rearrangement uses TRBV7-9 and TRBJ2-7, with unresolved D. V dropped 2 bases and J dropped 2 bases, with 4 bases sitting between them. Per germline, CDR1 SEHNR and CDR2 FQNEAQ (reference sequence). This CDR3 spans 12 amino acids. The CDR3 DNA sequence: TGTGCCAGCAGCTTAACGACCTACGAGCAGTACTTC. Translating it yields CASSLTTYEQYF.

This clonotype was detected ten times or more. This chain connects TRBV5-8 to TRBJ2-7; D is tentatively TRBD1 or TRBD2 (5 bases each). The CDR3 loop spans 14 amino acids. V lost 2 bases and J lost 0, with 9 bases in between. Germline V gene lookup returns CDR1 SGHTS and CDR2 YDEGEE. This CDR3 is CASSFGTASYEQYF. Here the CDR3 DNA reads TGTGCCAGCAGCTTCGGGACGGCCTCCTACGAGCAGTACTTC.

In its sample, this clonotype was seen many times. The rearrangement links TRBV12-3 or TRBV12-4 to TRBJ2-5; D is perhaps TRBD1 (5 bases). V shed 5 bases and J shed 2 bases, with 9 bases lying between them. The CDR3 runs 13 residues. The chain's CDR3 is CASSQGGQETQYF. The CDR3, as DNA: TGTGCCAGCAGTCAGGGTGGTCAAGAGACCCAGTACTTC.